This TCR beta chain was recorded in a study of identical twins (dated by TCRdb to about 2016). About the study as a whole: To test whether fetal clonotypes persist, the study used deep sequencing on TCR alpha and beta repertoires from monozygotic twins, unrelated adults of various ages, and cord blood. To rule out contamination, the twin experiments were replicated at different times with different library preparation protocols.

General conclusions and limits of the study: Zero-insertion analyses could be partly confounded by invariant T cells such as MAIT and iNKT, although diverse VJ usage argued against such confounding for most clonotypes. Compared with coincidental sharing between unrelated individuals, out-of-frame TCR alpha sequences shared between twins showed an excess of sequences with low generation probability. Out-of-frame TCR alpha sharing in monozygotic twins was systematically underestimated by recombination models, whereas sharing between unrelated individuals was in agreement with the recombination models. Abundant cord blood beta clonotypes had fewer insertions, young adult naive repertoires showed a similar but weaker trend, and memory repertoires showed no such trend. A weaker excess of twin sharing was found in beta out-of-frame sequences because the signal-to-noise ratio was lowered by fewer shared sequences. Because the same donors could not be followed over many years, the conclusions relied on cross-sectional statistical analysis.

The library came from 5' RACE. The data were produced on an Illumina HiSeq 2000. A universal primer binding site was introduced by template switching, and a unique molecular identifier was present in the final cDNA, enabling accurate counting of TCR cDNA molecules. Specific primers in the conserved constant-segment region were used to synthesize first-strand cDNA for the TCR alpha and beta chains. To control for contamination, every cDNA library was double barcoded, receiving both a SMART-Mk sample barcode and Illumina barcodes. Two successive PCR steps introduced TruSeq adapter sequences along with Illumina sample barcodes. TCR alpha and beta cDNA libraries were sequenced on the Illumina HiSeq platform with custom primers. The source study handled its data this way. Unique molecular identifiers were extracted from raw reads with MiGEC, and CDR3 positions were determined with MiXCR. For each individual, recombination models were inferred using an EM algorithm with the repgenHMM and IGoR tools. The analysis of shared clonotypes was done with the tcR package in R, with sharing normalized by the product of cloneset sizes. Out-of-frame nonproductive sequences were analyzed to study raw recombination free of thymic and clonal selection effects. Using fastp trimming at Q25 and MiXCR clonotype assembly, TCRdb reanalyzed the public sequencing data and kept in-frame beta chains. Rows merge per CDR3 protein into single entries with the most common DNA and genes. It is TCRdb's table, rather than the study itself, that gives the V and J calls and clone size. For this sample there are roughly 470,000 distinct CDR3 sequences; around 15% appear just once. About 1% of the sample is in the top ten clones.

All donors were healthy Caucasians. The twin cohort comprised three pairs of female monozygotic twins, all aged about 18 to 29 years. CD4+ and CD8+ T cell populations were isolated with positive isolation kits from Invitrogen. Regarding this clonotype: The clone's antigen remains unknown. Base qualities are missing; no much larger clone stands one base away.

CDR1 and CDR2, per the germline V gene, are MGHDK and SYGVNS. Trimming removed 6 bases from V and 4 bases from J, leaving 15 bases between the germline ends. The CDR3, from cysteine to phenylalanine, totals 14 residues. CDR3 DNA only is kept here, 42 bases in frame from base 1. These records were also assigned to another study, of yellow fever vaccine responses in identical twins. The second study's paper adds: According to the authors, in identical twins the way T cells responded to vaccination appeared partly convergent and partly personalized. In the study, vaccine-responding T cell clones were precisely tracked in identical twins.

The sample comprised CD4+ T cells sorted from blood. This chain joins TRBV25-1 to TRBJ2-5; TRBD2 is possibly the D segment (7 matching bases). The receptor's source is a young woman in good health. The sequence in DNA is TGTGCCAGCAGAGCACAGGGCGGGGGAGAGACCCAGTACTTC. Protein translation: CASRAQGGGETQYF.